The 15 T cell receptor beta chains below come from one sample, sequenced in a study of OX40 agonist ivuxolimab in advanced cancers. The assay was immunoSEQ multiplex PCR, and TCRdb's table has in-frame clones only and misses some. This table has some 85,000 clones, roughly 90% appearing once. The material sequenced was CD4+ or CD8+ T cells sorted from blood, taken in a trial of the OX40 agonist ivuxolimab. These receptors came from an adult with an advanced solid tumor such as melanoma, head and neck, liver or kidney cancer.

Here the CDR3 reads CAWSHGSSYEQYF. The CDR3 DNA reads TGTGCCTGGAGTCATGGAAGCTCCTACGAGCAGTACTTC. The rearrangement joins TRBV30 to TRBJ2-7, with D uncertain. Germline CDR1 GTSNPN, CDR2 SVGIG (reference sequence). CDR3 size: 13 residues. V was cut by 2 bases and J by 0 bases, with 8 bases left in between. The complete variable domain, with remaining parts taken from reference TRBV30 and TRBJ2-7, reads SQTIHQWPATLVQPVGSPLSLECTVEGTSNPNLYWYRQAAGRGLQLLFYSVGIGQISSEVPQNLSASRPQDRQFILSSKKLLLSDSGFYLCAWSHGSSYEQYFGPGTRLTVT.

V gene TRBV7-2 combines with J gene TRBJ2-3; D perhaps matches TRBD1 (5 bases). Germline lookup yields CDR1 SGHTA and CDR2 FQGNSA. Trimming took 1 base from V and 2 from J, leaving 7 bases between them. The CDR3 totals 14 residues. CDR3 sequence reads: CASSLVGVTDTQYF. DNA of the CDR3: TGTGCCAGCAGCTTAGTAGGGGTCACAGATACGCAGTATTTT.

The gene calls are TRBV30 and TRBJ1-4; perhaps TRBD1 as D (6 bases). The CDR3 totals 15 residues. Germline V CDR1 and CDR2: GTSNPN, SVGIG (reference sequence). The ends were cut back, 2 bases at V and 5 bases at J, with 15 bases in the middle. This CDR3 reads CAWSPPGAPNEKLFF. As DNA, the CDR3 is TGTGCCTGGAGTCCTCCGGGGGCCCCGAATGAAAAACTGTTTTTT.

J is TRBJ1-1 and V is TRBV2, with D hard to call. Trimming shortened V by 8 bases and J by 0 bases, and 13 bases separated the two germline ends. This CDR3 has 14 residues. Germline-derived CDR1 and CDR2 are SNHLY and FYNNEI. The CDR3 sequence: CASSLTGLNTEAFF. In DNA form, the CDR3 reads TGTGCCAGCTCGTTGACGGGGTTGAACACTGAAGCTTTCTTT.

The rearrangement joins TRBV5-1 to TRBJ2-5, with 8 bases fitting TRBD1. Matching the DNA end better, TRBJ2-7 makes the J call doubtful. CDR3 length: 15 amino acids. Looked up from germline, CDR1 is SGHRS and CDR2 is YFSETQ. In DNA form, the CDR3 reads TGCGCCAGCAGCTCCGACAGGGGCGATTCCTACGAGCAGTACTTC. Its translation: CASSSDRGDSYEQYF.

CDR3 sequence reads: CATSSRASGSYYNEQFF. The CDR3 DNA reads TGTGCCACCAGCAGCCGAGCTAGCGGGAGCTACTACAATGAGCAGTTCTTC. The gene calls are TRBV15 and TRBJ2-1; 10 positions agree with TRBD2. The germline V gene has CDR1 LNHNV and CDR2 YYDKDF (reference sequence). This CDR3 is 17 amino acids long. Trimming removed 3 bases from V and 3 bases from J; junction bases left unmatched: 8. Full variable domain (remainder filled in from reference TRBV15 and TRBJ2-1): DAMVIQNPRYQVTQFGKPVTLSCSQTLNHNVMYWYQQKSSQAPKLLFHYYDKDFNNEADTPDNFQSRRPNTSFCFLDIRSPGLGDTAMYLCATSSRASGSYYNEQFFGPGTRLTVL.

This clone was detected once. The CDR3 reads CAWSLYYEQYF. The DNA of the CDR3 is TGTGCCTGGAGTTTGTACTACGAGCAGTACTTC. The V gene is TRBV30, the J gene TRBJ2-7; no clear D gene. Germline CDR1 GTSNPN, CDR2 SVGIG (reference sequence). The CDR3 has 11 residues. V shed 2 bases and J shed 3 bases, with 5 bases lying between them.

The rearrangement links TRBV2 to TRBJ1-1; D remains unclear. The CDR3 contains 13 residues. In germline, CDR1 is SNHLY, CDR2 FYNNEI. Between the trimmed V and J ends, which lost 3 bases and 4 bases, there was a span of 9 bases. CDR3 in DNA: TGTGCCAGCAGTGATCCGGGAGTCACTGAAGCTTTCTTT. It translates to CASSDPGVTEAFF.

The V call is TRBV5-1, the J call TRBJ2-2; perhaps TRBD1 as D (5 bases). CDR3 length equals 17 residues. The germline V gene has CDR1 SGHRS and CDR2 YFSETQ. The V end lost 0 bases, the J end lost 0 bases, and 12 bases lay between the germline ends. Written as DNA, the CDR3 is TGCGCCAGCAGCTTGGATAGAAGACAGACGAACACCGGGGAGCTGTTTTTT. Translation: CASSLDRRQTNTGELFF.

This clone was found once. The chain joins TRBV29-1 to TRBJ2-7, with TRBD2 matching 7 bases. Germline CDR1 SQVTM, CDR2 ANQGSEA. The CDR3 spans 12 residues. J lost 6 bases, V lost 7 bases, and 9 bases had no gene match. The CDR3 region is CSAGGSSGEQYF. CDR3 bases: TGCAGCGCTGGGGGTTCTAGCGGCGAGCAGTACTTC.

The V call is TRBV4-3, the J call TRBJ2-3; 8 bases line up with TRBD2. V shed 1 base and J 4 bases; nucleotides not matched to a gene: 7. Germline assignment: CDR1 LGHNA and CDR2 YSLEER. The CDR3 sequence is 16 residues long. The DNA for the CDR3 is TGCGCCAGCAGCCAAGCCGAACGGGGGGGCGCAGATACGCAGTATTTT. Translated: CASSQAERGGADTQYF.

V is TRBV5-1 and J is TRBJ1-2; tentatively, D is TRBD1 (5 bases). Germline values: CDR1 SGHRS, CDR2 YFSETQ. Between the trimmed V and J ends, which lost 4 bases and 7 bases, there was a span of 11 bases. The CDR3 length is 12 residues. The CDR3 DNA reads as TGCGCCAGCAGCGAGGGGTCAGGTGGCTACACCTTC. Translated: CASSEGSGGYTF.

This clone was detected only once. The junction does not match germline at one end; this may be a read error. V gene TRBV19 combines with J gene TRBJ2-3, with unresolved D. The CDR3 length is 13 residues. Germline V gene sequence: CDR1 LNHDA, CDR2 SQIVND (reference sequence). The CDR3 nucleotides read TGTGCAAGTACCTTCCAGAGCACAGATACGCAGTATTTT. It translates to CASTFQSTDTQYF.

The chain joins TRBV30 to TRBJ2-5; D assignment may be TRBD1 or TRBD2 (5 bases each). CDR1 is GTSNPN, CDR2 SVGIG, per germline (reference sequence). This CDR3 comprises 13 residues. Trimming took off 7 bases at V and 8 bases at J, with 20 bases between the two ends. In DNA, the CDR3 is TGTGCCTCCAAGACAGTCGGGATCGGAACCCAGTACTTC. Translating gives CASKTVGIGTQYF.

The gene calls are TRBV12-5 and TRBJ2-3, with D hard to call. The CDR3 runs to 13 residues. V shed 0 bases and J shed 6 bases, with 7 bases lying between them. Germline loops: CDR1 LGHNT, CDR2 FRNRAP. CDR3 protein: CASGLVPADTQYF. The CDR3 DNA reads TGTGCTAGTGGTTTGGTACCAGCGGATACGCAGTATTTT.